This T cell receptor (beta chain) was sequenced for a study of T cell responses to AZD1222 COVID-19 vaccine (dated by TCRdb to the early 2020s). Broadly, across the study: AZD1222 recipients with second doses at about 4 weeks or about 12 weeks were pooled, because spike-specific TCR depth and breadth did not differ between schedules. A total of just over 230 trial participants underwent TCR sequencing, of whom about 200 had received two doses of AZD1222 and roughly 26 had received two doses of the MenACWY control vaccine. Trial participants were enrolled by age into 18-55, 56-69 and 70-plus year subgroups, with around 150, 28 and 57 TCR-sequenced participants respectively. Results the study describes overall, beyond this receptor: Reportedly, almost half of the unique spike-specific TCRs recognized epitopes lying outside the regions that are mutated in the B.1.351 and B.1.1.7 variants. CD4 TCRs associated with the vaccine covered the entire spike protein, and the dominant responses were in regions 160-218 and 743-854. Because no samples from the day 14 peak response were available, repertoires could be characterized only after the peak T cell response. The 56-69-year group was small, and its depth increase did not reach significance, likely because of low power. A significant rise in spike-specific TCR breadth and depth was observed after two AZD1222 doses relative to day 0 and relative to MenACWY recipients. Participants were mostly white British and included more females than males, and it was suggested by the authors that clonal diversity may have been underestimated. Only five or six AZD1222 recipients were SARS-CoV-2 seropositive at baseline, limiting conclusions about previously exposed vaccinees.

According to the study, the label for this sample's time point signals: baseline before first vaccination. Vaccinee samples came from UK trials COV001 and COV002, including a single-blind randomized controlled phase 2/3 trial of AZD1222 (ChAdOx1 nCoV-19) in healthy adults. Trial participant PBMC samples were collected at day 0 and day 28 after the second dose for TCRbeta chain sequencing. The cysteine opens and the phenylalanine closes a CDR3 of 12 amino acids. Of all the DNA, just the CDR3 is kept, 36 bases in frame from base 1. Trimming removed 1 base from V and 4 bases from J, leaving 6 bases between the germline ends. The germline V gene (reference sequence) sets CDR1 to GTSNPN and CDR2 to SVGIG. The CDR3 regions of human TCRbeta chains were analyzed by immunosequencing. In the authors' own workflow: TCRs in the repertoires were compared against a reference library of SARS-CoV-2-specific TCRs that had been generated with the MIRA antigen-specificity platform. Breadth was defined as the fraction of unique TCRs that were SARS-CoV-2-associated, and depth was defined as the fraction of total T cells that were SARS-CoV-2-associated. Using the MIRA data, each spike-specific TCR was assigned both to the spike region to which the TCR was reactive and to a CD4 or CD8 class. Log10-transformed breadth and depth values were compared by one-way ANOVA with Sidak's multiple comparisons tests. Sourced from immuneACCESS, this table was stored by TCRdb with only in-frame sequences that have V and J called. A share of the clones is absent; for the studies checked, an unresolved V gene accounts for under half, and the remainder has no known explanation. That table gives V, J and clone size, and the DNA gave D and trimming. The sample table records about 120,000 clones; about nine tenths of these occur just once. The leading ten clones occupy approximately 20% of the sample.

A note on this clone: The target of this receptor is not known. Base qualities are missing; no much larger clone stands one base away.

The clonotype was recovered from an adult in good health. The chain is made from TRBV30 and TRBJ2-3, with no confident D gene call. Source: peripheral blood, taken on day 0 of AZD1222 vaccination. The CDR3 is CAWSAPPDTQYF. In nucleotide form, the sequence is TGTGCCTGGAGTGCCCCCCCAGATACGCAGTATTTT.